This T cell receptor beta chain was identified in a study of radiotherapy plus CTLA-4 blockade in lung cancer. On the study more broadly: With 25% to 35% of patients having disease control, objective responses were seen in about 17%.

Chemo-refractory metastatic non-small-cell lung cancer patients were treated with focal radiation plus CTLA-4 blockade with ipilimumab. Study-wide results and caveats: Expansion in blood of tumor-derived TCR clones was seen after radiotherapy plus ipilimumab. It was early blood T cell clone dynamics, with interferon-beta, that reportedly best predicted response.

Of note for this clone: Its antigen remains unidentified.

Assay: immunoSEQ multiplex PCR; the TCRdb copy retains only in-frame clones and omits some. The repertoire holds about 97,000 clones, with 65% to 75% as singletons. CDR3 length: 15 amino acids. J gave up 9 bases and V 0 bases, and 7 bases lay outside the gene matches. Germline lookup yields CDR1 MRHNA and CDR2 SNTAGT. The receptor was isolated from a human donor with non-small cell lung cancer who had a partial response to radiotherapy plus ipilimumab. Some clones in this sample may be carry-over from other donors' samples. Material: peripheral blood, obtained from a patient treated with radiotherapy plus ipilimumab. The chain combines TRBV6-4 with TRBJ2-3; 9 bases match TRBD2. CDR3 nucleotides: TGTGCCAGCAGTGACTCCGGGGCGGGGGGGGACACGCAGTATTTT. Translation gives CASSDSGAGGDTQYF.